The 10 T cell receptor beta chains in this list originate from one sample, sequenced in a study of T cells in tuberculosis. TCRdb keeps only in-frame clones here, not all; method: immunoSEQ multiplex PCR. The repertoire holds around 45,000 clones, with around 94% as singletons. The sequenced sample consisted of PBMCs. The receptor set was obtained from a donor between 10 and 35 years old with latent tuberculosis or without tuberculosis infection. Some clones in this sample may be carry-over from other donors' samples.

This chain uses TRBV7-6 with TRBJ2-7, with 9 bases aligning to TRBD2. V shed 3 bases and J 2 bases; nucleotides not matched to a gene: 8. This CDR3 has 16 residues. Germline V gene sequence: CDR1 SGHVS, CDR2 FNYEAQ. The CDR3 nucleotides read TGTGCCAGCAGCTTCCGACTAGCGGCCCTCCCCTACGAGCAGTACTTC. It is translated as CASSFRLAALPYEQYF.

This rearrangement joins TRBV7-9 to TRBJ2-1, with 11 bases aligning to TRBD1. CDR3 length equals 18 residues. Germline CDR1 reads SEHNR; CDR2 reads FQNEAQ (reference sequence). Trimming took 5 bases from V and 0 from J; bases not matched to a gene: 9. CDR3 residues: CASSHTDRGLSSYNEQFF. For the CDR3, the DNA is TGTGCCAGCAGCCATACGGACAGGGGGCTGAGCTCCTACAATGAGCAGTTCTTC.

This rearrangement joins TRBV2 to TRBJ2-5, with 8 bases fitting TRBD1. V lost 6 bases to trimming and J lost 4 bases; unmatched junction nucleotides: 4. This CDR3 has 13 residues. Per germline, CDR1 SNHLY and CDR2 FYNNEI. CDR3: CASRVTGGETQYF. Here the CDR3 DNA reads TGTGCCAGCAGAGTAACAGGGGGAGAGACCCAGTACTTC.

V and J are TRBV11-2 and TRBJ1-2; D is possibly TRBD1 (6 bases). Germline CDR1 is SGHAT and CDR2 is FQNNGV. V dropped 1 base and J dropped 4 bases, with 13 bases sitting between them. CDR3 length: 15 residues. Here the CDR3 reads CASSLVRGAGYGYTF. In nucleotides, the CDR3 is TGTGCCAGCAGCTTAGTCAGGGGCGCAGGCTATGGCTACACCTTC.

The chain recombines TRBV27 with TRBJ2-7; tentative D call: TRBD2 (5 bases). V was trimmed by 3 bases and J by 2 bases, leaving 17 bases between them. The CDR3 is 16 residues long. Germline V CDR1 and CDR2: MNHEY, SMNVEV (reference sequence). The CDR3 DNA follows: TGTGCCAGCAGTTTTTCGATCGGGGTTTGGGCCTACGAGCAGTACTTC. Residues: CASSFSIGVWAYEQYF.

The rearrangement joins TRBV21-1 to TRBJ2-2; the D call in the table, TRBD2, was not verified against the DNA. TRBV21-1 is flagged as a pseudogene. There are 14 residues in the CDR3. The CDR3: CASSRLAGAGELFF. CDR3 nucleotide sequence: TGTGCCAGCAGCAGACTAGCGGGGGCCGGGGAGCTGTTTTTT.

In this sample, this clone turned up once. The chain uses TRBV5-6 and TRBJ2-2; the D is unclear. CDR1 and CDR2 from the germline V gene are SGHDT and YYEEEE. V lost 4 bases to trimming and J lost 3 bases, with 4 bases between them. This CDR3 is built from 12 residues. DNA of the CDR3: TGTGCCAGCAGCCGTTACACCGGGGAGCTGTTTTTT. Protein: CASSRYTGELFF.

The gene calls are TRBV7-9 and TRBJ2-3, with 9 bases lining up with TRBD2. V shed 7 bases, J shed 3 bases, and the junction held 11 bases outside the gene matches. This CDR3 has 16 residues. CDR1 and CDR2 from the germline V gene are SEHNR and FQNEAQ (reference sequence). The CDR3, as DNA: TGTGCCAGCACCATGACTAGCGGACTAACAACAGATACGCAGTATTTT. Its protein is CASTMTSGLTTDTQYF.

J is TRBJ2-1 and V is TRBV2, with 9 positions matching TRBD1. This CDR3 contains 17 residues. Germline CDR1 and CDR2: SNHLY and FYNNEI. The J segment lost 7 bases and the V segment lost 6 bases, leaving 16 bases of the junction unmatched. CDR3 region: CASSAYFTGGASNEQFF. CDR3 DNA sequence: TGTGCCAGCAGCGCATACTTCACAGGGGGCGCTTCTAATGAGCAGTTCTTC.

The chain's CDR3 is CASRTGLLYTF. In nucleotides, the CDR3 is TGCGCCAGCAGGACAGGACTCCTCTACACCTTC. V usage is TRBV5-1 and J usage is TRBJ1-2; TRBD1 might be the D (6 bases). The CDR3 contains 11 residues. Germline CDR1 is SGHRS and CDR2 is YFSETQ. Trimming pared 5 bases from V and 10 bases from J, leaving 12 bases between.